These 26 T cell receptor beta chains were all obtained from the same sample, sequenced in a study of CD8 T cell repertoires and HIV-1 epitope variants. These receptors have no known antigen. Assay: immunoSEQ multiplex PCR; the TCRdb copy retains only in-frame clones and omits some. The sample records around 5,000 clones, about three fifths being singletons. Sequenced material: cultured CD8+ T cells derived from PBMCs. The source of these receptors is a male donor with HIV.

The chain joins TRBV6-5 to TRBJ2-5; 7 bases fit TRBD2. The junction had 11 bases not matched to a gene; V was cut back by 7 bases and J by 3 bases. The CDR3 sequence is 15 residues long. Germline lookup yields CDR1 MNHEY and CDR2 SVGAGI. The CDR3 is CASTAGLITEETQYF. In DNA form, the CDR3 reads TGTGCCAGCACCGCGGGACTAATAACGGAAGAGACCCAGTACTTC.

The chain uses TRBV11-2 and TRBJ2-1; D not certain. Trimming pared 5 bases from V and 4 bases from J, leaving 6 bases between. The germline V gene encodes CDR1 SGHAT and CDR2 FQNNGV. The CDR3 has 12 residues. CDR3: CASSLAYNEQFF. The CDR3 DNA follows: TGTGCCAGCAGCCTCGCGTACAATGAGCAGTTCTTC. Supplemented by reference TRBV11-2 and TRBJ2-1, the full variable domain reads EAGVAQSPRYKIIEKRQSVAFWCNPISGHATLYWYQQILGQGPKLLIQFQNNGVVDDSQLPKDRFSAERLKGVDSTLKIQPAKLEDSAVYLCASSLAYNEQFFGPGTRLTVL.

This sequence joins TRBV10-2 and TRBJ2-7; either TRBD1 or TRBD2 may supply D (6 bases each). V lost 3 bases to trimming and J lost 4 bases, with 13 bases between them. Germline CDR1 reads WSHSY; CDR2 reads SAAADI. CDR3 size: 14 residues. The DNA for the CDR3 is TGCGCCAGCAGTGAAGGGGGGTTGATTTACGAGCAGTACTTC. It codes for CASSEGGLIYEQYF.

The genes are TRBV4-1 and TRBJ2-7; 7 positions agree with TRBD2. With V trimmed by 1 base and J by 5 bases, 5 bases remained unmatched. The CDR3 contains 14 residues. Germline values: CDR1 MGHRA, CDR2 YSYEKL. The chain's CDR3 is CASSQALGGDEQYF. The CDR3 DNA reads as TGCGCCAGCAGCCAAGCTTTGGGAGGGGACGAGCAGTACTTC.

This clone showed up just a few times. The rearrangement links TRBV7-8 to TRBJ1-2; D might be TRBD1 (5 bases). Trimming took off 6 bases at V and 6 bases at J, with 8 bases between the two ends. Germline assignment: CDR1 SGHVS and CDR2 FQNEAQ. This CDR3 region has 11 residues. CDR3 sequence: CASRGRDGYTF. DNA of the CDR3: TGTGCCAGCAGGGGGCGGGATGGCTACACCTTC. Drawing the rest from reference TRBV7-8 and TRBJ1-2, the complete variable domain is GAGVSQSPRYKVAKRGQDVALRCDPISGHVSLFWYQQALGQGPEFLTYFQNEAQLDKSGLPSDRFFAERPEGSVSTLKIQRTQQEDSAVYLCASRGRDGYTFGSGTRLTVV.

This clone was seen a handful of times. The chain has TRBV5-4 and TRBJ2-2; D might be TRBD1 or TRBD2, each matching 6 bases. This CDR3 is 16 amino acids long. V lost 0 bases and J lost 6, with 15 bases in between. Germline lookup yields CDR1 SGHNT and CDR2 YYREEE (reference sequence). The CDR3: CASSLVVGGSPGELFF. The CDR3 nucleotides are TGTGCCAGCAGCTTGGTAGTGGGGGGCTCCCCCGGGGAGCTGTTTTTT.

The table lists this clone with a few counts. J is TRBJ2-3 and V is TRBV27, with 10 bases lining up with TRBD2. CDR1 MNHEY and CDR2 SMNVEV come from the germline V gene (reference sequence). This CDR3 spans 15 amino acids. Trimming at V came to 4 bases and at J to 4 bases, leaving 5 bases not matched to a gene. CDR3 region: CASSYSGGAADTQYF. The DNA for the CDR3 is TGTGCCAGCAGTTACAGCGGGGGGGCAGCAGATACGCAGTATTTT.

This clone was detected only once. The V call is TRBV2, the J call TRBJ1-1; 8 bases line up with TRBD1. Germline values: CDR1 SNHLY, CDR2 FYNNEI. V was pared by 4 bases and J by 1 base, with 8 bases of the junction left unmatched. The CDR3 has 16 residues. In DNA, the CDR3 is TGTGCCAGCAGTGGACCCCTGACAGGGGAGAACACTGAAGCTTTCTTT. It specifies CASSGPLTGENTEAFF.

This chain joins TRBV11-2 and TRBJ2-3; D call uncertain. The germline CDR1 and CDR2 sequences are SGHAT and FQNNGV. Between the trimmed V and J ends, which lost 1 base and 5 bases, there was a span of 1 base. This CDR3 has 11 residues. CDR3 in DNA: TGTGCCAGCAGCTTAGGAGATACGCAGTATTTT. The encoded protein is CASSLGDTQYF.

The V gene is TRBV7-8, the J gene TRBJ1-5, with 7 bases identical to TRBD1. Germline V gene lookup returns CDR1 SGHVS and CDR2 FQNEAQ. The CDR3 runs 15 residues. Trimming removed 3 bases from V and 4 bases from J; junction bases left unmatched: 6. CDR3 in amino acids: CASSFTGDGNQPQHF. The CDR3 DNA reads TGTGCCAGCAGCTTCACAGGGGACGGAAATCAGCCCCAGCATTTT.

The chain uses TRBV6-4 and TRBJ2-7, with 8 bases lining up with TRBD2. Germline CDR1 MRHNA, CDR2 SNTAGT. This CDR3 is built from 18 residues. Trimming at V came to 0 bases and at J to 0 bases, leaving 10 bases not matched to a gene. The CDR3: CASSDSRARSGNSYEQYF. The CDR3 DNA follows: TGTGCCAGCAGTGACTCGAGGGCTCGTAGCGGGAACTCCTACGAGCAGTACTTC.

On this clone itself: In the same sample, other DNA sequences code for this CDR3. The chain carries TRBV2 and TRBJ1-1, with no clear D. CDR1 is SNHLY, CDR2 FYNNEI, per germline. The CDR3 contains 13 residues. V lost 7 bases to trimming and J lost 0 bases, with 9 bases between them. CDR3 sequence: CASKGPMNTEAFF. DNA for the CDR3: TGTGCCAGCAAGGGTCCCATGAACACTGAAGCTTTCTTT.

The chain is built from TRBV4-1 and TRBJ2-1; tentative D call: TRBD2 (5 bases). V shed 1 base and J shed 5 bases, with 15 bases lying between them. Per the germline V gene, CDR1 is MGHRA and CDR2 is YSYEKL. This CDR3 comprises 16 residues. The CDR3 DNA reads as TGCGCCAGCAGCCAAGCATATAAGACTACCAACAATGAGCAGTTCTTC. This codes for CASSQAYKTTNNEQFF.

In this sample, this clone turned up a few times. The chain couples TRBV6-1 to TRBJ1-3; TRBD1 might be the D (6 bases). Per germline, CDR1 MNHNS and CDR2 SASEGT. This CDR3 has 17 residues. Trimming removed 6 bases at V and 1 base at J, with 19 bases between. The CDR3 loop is CASRERAGTTSGNTIYF. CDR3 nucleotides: TGTGCCAGCAGAGAACGAGCCGGGACAACGTCTGGAAACACCATATATTTT.

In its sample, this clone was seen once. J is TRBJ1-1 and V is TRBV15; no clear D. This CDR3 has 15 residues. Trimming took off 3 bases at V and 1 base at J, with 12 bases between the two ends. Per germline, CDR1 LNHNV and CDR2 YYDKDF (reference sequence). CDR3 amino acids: CATSSSGNGNTEAFF. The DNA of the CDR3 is TGTGCCACCAGCAGTTCTGGGAACGGGAACACTGAAGCTTTCTTT.

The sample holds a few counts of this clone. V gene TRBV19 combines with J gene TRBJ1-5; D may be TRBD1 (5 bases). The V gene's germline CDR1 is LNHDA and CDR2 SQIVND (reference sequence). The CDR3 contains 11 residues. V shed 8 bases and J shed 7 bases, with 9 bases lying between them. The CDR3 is CASGRGQPQHF. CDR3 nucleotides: TGTGCCAGTGGGCGGGGCCAGCCCCAGCATTTT.

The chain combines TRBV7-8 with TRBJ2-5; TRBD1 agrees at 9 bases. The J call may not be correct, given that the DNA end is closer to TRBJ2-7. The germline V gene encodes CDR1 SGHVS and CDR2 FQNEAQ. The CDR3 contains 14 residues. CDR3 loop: CASSFTGTGSEQYF. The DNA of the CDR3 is TGTGCCAGCAGCTTCACCGGGACAGGGAGCGAGCAGTACTTC.

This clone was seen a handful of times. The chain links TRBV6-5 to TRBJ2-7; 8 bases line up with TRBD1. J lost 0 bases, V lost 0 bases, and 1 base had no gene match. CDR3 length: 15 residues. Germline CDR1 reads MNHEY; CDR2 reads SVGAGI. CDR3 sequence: CASSYSGQGSYEQYF. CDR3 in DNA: TGTGCCAGCAGTTACTCCGGACAGGGCTCCTACGAGCAGTACTTC.

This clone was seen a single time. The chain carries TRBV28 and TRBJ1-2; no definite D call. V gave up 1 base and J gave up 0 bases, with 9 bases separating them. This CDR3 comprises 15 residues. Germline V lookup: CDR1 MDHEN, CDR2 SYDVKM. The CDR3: CASSLFLGANYGYTF. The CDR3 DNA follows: TGTGCCAGCAGTTTATTCCTAGGAGCTAACTATGGCTACACCTTC.

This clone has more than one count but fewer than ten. Here the CDR3 DNA reads TGTGCCAGCAGCGAGGCGGGGGGGCCTAACAATGAGCAGTTCTTC. It is translated as CASSEAGGPNNEQFF. The rearrangement joins TRBV9 to TRBJ2-1, with 9 nucleotides matching TRBD2. With 3 bases clipped from V and 5 bases from J, the junction kept 6 bases outside the gene matches. Per the germline V gene, CDR1 is SGDLS and CDR2 is YYNGEE. This CDR3 is 15 amino acids long.

CDR3 nucleotide sequence: TGCGCCAGCAGCTTGGGGGGGGCCGGGAACACTGAAGCTTTCTTT. It translates to CASSLGGAGNTEAFF. The chain uses TRBV5-1 and TRBJ1-1; a weak D match, TRBD1 (6 bases). V lost 0 bases to trimming and J lost 1 base, with 10 bases between them. Germline V CDR1 and CDR2: SGHRS, YFSETQ. This CDR3 comprises 15 residues.

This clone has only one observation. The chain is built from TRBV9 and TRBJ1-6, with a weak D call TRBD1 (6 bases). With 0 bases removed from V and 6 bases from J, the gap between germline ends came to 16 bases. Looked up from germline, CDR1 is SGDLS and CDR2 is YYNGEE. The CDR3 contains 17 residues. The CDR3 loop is CASSVDVGGTINSPLHF. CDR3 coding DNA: TGTGCCAGCAGCGTAGATGTCGGGGGGACAATTAATTCACCCCTCCACTTT.

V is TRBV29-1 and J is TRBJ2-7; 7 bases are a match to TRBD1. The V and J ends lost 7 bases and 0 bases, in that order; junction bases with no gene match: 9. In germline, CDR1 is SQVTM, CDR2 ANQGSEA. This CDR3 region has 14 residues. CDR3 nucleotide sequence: TGCAGCGGCGATACAGGGGAGAGCTCCTACGAGCAGTACTTC. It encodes CSGDTGESSYEQYF.

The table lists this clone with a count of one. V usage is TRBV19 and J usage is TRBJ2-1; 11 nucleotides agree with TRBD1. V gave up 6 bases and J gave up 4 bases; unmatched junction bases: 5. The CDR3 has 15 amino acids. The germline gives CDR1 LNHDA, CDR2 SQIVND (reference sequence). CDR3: CASSSGTGGYNEQFF. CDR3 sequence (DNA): TGTGCCAGTAGCTCGGGGACAGGGGGGTACAATGAGCAGTTCTTC.

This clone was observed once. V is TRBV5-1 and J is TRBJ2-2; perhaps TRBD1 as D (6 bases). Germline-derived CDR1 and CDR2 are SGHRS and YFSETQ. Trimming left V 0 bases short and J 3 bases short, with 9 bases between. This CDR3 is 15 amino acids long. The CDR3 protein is CASSLGDTYTGELFF. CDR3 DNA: TGCGCCAGCAGCTTGGGGGACACTTACACCGGGGAGCTGTTTTTT.

CDR3 DNA: TGTGCCAGCAGAGACCGGGACAGGGTCTACGAGCAGTACTTC. Amino acids: CASRDRDRVYEQYF. V usage is TRBV7-8 and J usage is TRBJ2-7; TRBD1 agrees at 9 bases. Germline assignment: CDR1 SGHVS and CDR2 FQNEAQ. Trimming at V came to 6 bases and at J to 3 bases, leaving 6 bases not matched to a gene. The CDR3 totals 14 residues.